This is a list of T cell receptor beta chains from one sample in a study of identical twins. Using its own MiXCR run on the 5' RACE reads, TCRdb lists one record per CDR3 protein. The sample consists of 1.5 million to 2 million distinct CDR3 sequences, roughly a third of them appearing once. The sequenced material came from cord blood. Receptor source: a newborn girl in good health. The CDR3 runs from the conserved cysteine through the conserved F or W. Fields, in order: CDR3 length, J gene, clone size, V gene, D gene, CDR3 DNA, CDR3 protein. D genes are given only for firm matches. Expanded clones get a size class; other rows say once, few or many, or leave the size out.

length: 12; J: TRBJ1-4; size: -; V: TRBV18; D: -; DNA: TGTGCCAGCTCTTCCGCTTCGGAAAAACTGTTTTTT; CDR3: CASSSASEKLFF
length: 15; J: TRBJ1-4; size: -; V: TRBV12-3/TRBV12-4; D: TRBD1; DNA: TGTGCCAGCAGTTTCCCCGGGACAGGGAGGGAAAAACTGTTTTTT; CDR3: CASSFPGTGREKLFF
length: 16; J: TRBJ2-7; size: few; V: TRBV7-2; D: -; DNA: TGTGCCAGCAGCCTAATAGCCGGACTGCTTGGGAGGGAGCAGTACTTC; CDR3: CASSLIAGLLGREQYF
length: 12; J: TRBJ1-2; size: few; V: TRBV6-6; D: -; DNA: TGTGCCAGCAGTCCCCACCGGGATGGCTACACCTTC; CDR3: CASSPHRDGYTF
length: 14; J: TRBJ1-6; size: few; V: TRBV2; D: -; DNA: TGTGCCAGCAGTGAGGGTCAGCGCCCCTCACCCCTCCACTTT; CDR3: CASSEGQRPSPLHF
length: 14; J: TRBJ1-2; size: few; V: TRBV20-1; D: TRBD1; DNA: TGCAGTGCTAGCAAGACAGGGGGAGAATATGGCTACACCTTC; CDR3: CSASKTGGEYGYTF
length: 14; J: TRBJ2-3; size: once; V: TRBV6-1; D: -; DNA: TGTGCCAGCAGACGACAGGTCAGCACAGATACGCAGTATTTT; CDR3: CASRRQVSTDTQYF
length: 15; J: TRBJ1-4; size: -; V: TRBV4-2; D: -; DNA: TGTGCCAGCAGCCAACGGGACGGACGTAATGAAAAACTGTTTTTT; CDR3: CASSQRDGRNEKLFF
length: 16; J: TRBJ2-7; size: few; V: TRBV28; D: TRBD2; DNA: TGTGCCAGCAGTTTATATGGGACTAGGGGACGCTACGAGCAGTACTTC; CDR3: CASSLYGTRGRYEQYF
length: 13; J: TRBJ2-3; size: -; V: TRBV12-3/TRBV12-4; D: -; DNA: TGTGCCAGCAACCTAAGGACGATAGATACGCAGTATTTT; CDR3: CASNLRTIDTQYF
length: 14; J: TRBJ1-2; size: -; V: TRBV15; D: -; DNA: TGTGCCACCAGCAGAACGAATCCGGGGTATGGCTACACCTTC; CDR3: CATSRTNPGYGYTF
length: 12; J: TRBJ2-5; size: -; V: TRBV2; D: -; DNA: TGTGCCAGCAGGGGACTCAAAGAGACTCGGTACTTC; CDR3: CASRGLKETRYF
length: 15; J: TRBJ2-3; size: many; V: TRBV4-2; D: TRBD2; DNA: TGTGCCAGCAGCCTCGGGACTAGCGGGATAGATACGCAGTATTTT; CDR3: CASSLGTSGIDTQYF